Below are 23 T cell receptor beta chains sequenced from a single sample in a study of shared T cell receptors in the human thymus. Some clones are missing from TCRdb's copy, which holds only in-frame ones; the method was immunoSEQ multiplex PCR. The sample consists of roughly 560,000 clones, approximately 80% of them appearing once. These records were also assigned to another study, of human thymus T cells.

Material: thymocytes. The source of these receptors is a boy in the first two years of life with a congenital heart defect.

V usage is TRBV5-1 and J usage is TRBJ2-5; 11 bases fit TRBD2. V was pared by 2 bases and J by 5 bases, with 11 bases of the junction left unmatched. CDR1 is SGHRS and CDR2 is YFSETQ in the germline V gene. The CDR3 contains 17 residues. The CDR3 region is CASSFAWLAGGGETQYF. CDR3 bases: TGCGCCAGCAGCTTTGCTTGGCTAGCGGGAGGTGGGGAGACCCAGTACTTC.

This sequence joins TRBV14 and TRBJ2-3, with 7 positions matching TRBD1. The CDR3 sequence is 17 residues long. In germline, CDR1 is SGHDN, CDR2 FVKESK. V lost 1 base and J lost 0; bases outside the gene matches: 7. CDR3 in amino acids: CASSQADGQVSTDTQYF. CDR3 nucleotide sequence: TGTGCCAGCAGCCAAGCGGATGGACAGGTGAGCACAGATACGCAGTATTTT.

The CDR3 loop is CASSPGQGLDYGYTF. The CDR3 nucleotides are TGTGCCAGCAGCCCGGGACAGGGGCTTGACTATGGCTACACCTTC. This chain connects TRBV11-2 to TRBJ1-2; TRBD1 agrees at 10 bases. CDR1 is SGHAT, CDR2 FQNNGV, per germline. The junction had 6 bases not matched to a gene; V was cut back by 5 bases and J by 3 bases. This CDR3 contains 15 residues.

This clone was seen only once. Written as DNA, the CDR3 is TGTGCCAGCAGCCGGACAGGGCTTCCAAAAAATGAAAAACTGTTTTTT. Protein: CASSRTGLPKNEKLFF. V and J are TRBV9 and TRBJ1-4; TRBD1 aligns across 8 bases. Germline V gives CDR1 SGDLS, CDR2 YYNGEE. The CDR3 totals 16 residues. The V and J ends lost 4 bases and 5 bases, in that order; junction bases with no gene match: 10.

The gene calls are TRBV11-3 and TRBJ1-1; 7 nucleotides match TRBD1. Germline CDR1 and CDR2: SGHNT and YENEEA. This CDR3 spans 17 amino acids. J was trimmed by 1 base and V by 7 bases; bases with no gene match: 15. The CDR3 reads CASTTYPRQGPNTEAFF. DNA for the CDR3: TGTGCCAGCACCACTTACCCCCGACAGGGCCCGAACACTGAAGCTTTCTTT.

As DNA, the CDR3 is TGCGCCAGCAGCCAATCCCCAGCCGGGAGCGGGGTGACATACGAGCAGTACTTC. It specifies CASSQSPAGSGVTYEQYF. J is TRBJ2-7 and V is TRBV4-3, with 7 bases identical to TRBD2. Looked up from germline, CDR1 is LGHNA and CDR2 is YSLEER. The J segment lost 4 bases and the V segment lost 2 bases, leaving 17 bases of the junction unmatched. CDR3 length equals 18 residues.

The V gene is TRBV7-2, the J gene TRBJ1-5, with TRBD1 identical over 7 bases. The CDR3 contains 15 residues. Looked up from germline, CDR1 is SGHTA and CDR2 is FQGNSA. The ends lost 4 bases at V and 3 bases at J; junction bases unmatched: 6. CDR3 residues: CASSSTGLFNQPQHF. The DNA for the CDR3 is TGTGCCAGCAGCTCGACAGGGTTATTCAATCAGCCCCAGCATTTT. Looking up the rest from reference TRBV7-2 and TRBJ1-5 gives the full variable domain: GAGVSQSPSNKVTEKGKDVELRCDPISGHTALYWYRQSLGQGLEFLIYFQGNSAPDKSGLPSDRFSAERTGGSVSTLTIQRTQQEDSAVYLCASSSTGLFNQPQHFGDGTRLSIL.

A few counts support this clone. The gene calls are TRBV5-5 and TRBJ2-2; 8 nucleotides agree with TRBD1. V gave up 4 bases and J gave up 4 bases; unmatched junction bases: 6. This CDR3 is built from 15 residues. The germline gives CDR1 SGHKS, CDR2 YYEKEE (reference sequence). The CDR3 reads CASSRTGGRTGELFF. In nucleotides, the CDR3 is TGTGCCAGCAGCCGAACAGGGGGACGCACCGGGGAGCTGTTTTTT.

This clone came up a few times. This chain uses TRBV25-1 with TRBJ2-7, with 8 positions matching TRBD1. Germline CDR1 MGHDK, CDR2 SYGVNS. The CDR3 runs to 14 residues. V lost 4 bases to trimming and J lost 2 bases; unmatched junction nucleotides: 4. CDR3 residues: CASSAGDRTYEQYF. CDR3 sequence (DNA): TGTGCCAGCAGTGCGGGGGACAGGACCTACGAGCAGTACTTC.

This chain connects TRBV6-6 to TRBJ1-4, with D perhaps matching TRBD1 (5 bases). The CDR3 runs to 14 residues. Germline V gene data show CDR1 as MNHNY and CDR2 as SVGAGI (reference sequence). V was pared by 8 bases and J by 1 base, with 11 bases between. The CDR3 DNA follows: TGTGCCAGCCGGCCGGGGGGAACTAATGAAAAACTGTTTTTT. It yields the protein CASRPGGTNEKLFF.

The chain has TRBV7-9 and TRBJ2-3, with 7 bases fitting TRBD2. This CDR3 is built from 13 residues. With 1 base clipped from V and 8 bases from J, the junction kept 3 bases outside the gene matches. Germline CDR1 reads SEHNR; CDR2 reads FQNEAQ (reference sequence). CDR3 in amino acids: CASSLVGGGTQYF. In DNA, the CDR3 is TGTGCCAGCAGCTTAGTTGGGGGGGGTACGCAGTATTTT.

The genes are TRBV28 and TRBJ1-2; no firm D call. Looked up from germline, CDR1 is MDHEN and CDR2 is SYDVKM. V lost 5 bases, J lost 2 bases, and 9 bases lay in between. The length of the CDR3 is 13 residues. CDR3 amino acids: CASSLQVNYGYTF. The CDR3 DNA follows: TGTGCCAGCAGTCTCCAGGTCAACTATGGCTACACCTTC.

V and J are TRBV6-4 and TRBJ1-2, with 8 bases matching TRBD1. After removal of 10 bases from V and 5 bases from J, the junction contained 6 bases not matched to a gene. Germline V gene sequence: CDR1 MRHNA, CDR2 SNTAGT. There are 12 residues in the CDR3. The CDR3 bases are TGTGCCACCCCAGGGGGCGGATATGGCTACACCTTC. Translating it yields CATPGGGYGYTF.

This chain joins TRBV27 and TRBJ1-4; no definite D call. There are 13 residues in the CDR3. Germline V gene lookup returns CDR1 MNHEY and CDR2 SMNVEV (reference sequence). V lost 2 bases, J lost 6 bases, and 7 bases lay in between. The DNA of the CDR3 is TGTGCCAGCAGTTTACGGTTGCATGAAAAACTGTTTTTT. It translates to CASSLRLHEKLFF.

CDR3 amino acids: CASPPGEGGNYGYTF. For the CDR3, the DNA is TGTGCCAGCCCCCCGGGGGAGGGAGGAAACTATGGCTACACCTTC. V usage is TRBV27 and J usage is TRBJ1-2; possible D gene TRBD1, 5 bases. Trimming cost V 8 bases and J 2 bases, with 18 bases left between them. CDR1 MNHEY and CDR2 SMNVEV come from the germline V gene (reference sequence). The CDR3 covers 15 residues.

The chain joins TRBV5-5 to TRBJ2-7, with D possibly being TRBD1 (6 bases). CDR3 size: 18 residues. Trimming took off 4 bases at V and 0 bases at J, with 23 bases between the two ends. The germline CDR1 and CDR2 sequences are SGHKS and YYEKEE (reference sequence). CDR3 DNA sequence: TGTGCCAGCAGCCTCCCCGGCGAGGCAGGGGCCATCTCCTACGAGCAGTACTTC. It codes for CASSLPGEAGAISYEQYF. The whole variable domain, filled in from reference TRBV5-5 and TRBJ2-7, reads DAGVTQSPTHLIKTRGQQVTLRCSPISGHKSVSWYQQVLGQGPQFIFQYYEKEERGRGNFPDRFSARQFPNYSSELNVNALLLGDSALYLCASSLPGEAGAISYEQYFGPGTRLTVT.

This clone has just one count. The V and J genes are TRBV7-9 and TRBJ2-7; TRBD2 aligns across 9 bases. From germline, CDR1 is SEHNR and CDR2 FQNEAQ (reference sequence). CDR3 length: 14 amino acids. V lost 6 bases, J lost 3 bases, and 6 bases stayed unmatched. CDR3 protein: CASSIAGEDYEQYF. In nucleotides, the CDR3 is TGTGCCAGCAGTATAGCGGGGGAGGACTACGAGCAGTACTTC.

This chain connects TRBV10-1 to TRBJ2-3; D ambiguous. The CDR3 sequence is 14 residues long. The germline gives CDR1 WNHNN, CDR2 SYGVQD (reference sequence). Trimming stripped 8 bases from V and 2 bases from J, with 14 bases between. CDR3 sequence: CASAPGGNTDTQYF. The CDR3 coding sequence is TGCGCCAGCGCCCCCGGTGGTAACACAGATACGCAGTATTTT.

This clone appeared a single time. The chain employs TRBV5-6 and TRBJ2-3; D possibly corresponds to TRBD1 (6 bases). The V end was cut by 4 bases, the J end by 2 bases, with 17 bases between. Germline V lookup: CDR1 SGHDT, CDR2 YYEEEE. The length of the CDR3 is 16 residues. CDR3 coding DNA: TGTGCCAGCAGCCCCGCGGACAGTGGGACCACAGATACGCAGTATTTT. It specifies CASSPADSGTTDTQYF.

This clone was seen a single time. This chain uses TRBV29-1 with TRBJ2-7; tentative D call: TRBD2 (5 bases). The CDR3 is 12 residues long. Germline CDR1 SQVTM, CDR2 ANQGSEA. The V end was cut by 6 bases, the J end by 2 bases, with 11 bases between. The CDR3: CSVGDMAYEQYF. DNA of the CDR3: TGCAGCGTGGGAGACATGGCCTACGAGCAGTACTTC.

The chain couples TRBV4-2 to TRBJ2-5; 9 bases match TRBD2. CDR1 is LGHNA and CDR2 is YNFKEQ in the germline V gene. The CDR3 covers 17 residues. V was pared by 0 bases and J by 5 bases, with 10 bases of the junction left unmatched. CDR3 DNA sequence: TGTGCCAGCAGCCAAGATCGCGTAGCGGGGGCAGGGGAGACCCAGTACTTC. As protein: CASSQDRVAGAGETQYF.

With regard to this clone: This sample includes further DNA sequences coding for the same CDR3. The chain recombines TRBV4-3 with TRBJ2-1; D is unresolved. Germline V lookup: CDR1 LGHNA, CDR2 YSLEER. Trimming took off 1 base at V and 10 bases at J, with 8 bases between the two ends. This CDR3 region has 12 residues. DNA for the CDR3: TGCGCCAGCAGCCAAGGCCCCGGGGAGCAGTTCTTC. This codes for CASSQGPGEQFF.

This clone occurred once. This chain links TRBV9 with TRBJ2-3; TRBD2 is a possible D gene (5 bases). Germline assignment: CDR1 SGDLS and CDR2 YYNGEE. There are 14 residues in the CDR3. Between the trimmed V and J ends, which lost 0 bases and 5 bases, there was a span of 10 bases. CDR3 DNA: TGTGCCAGCAGCGTAGTGGGAGTTGGAGATACGCAGTATTTT. Its translation is CASSVVGVGDTQYF.